This T cell receptor (beta chain) is from a study of vaccination and CD4 T cells after COVID-19. Looking at the study overall: Two Hispanic individuals were among six male and four female convalescent patients. Post-vaccination specimens were collected at a median of roughly 69 days following dose two (range 14 to 241).

MiXCR, applied by TCRdb to the PCR reads, yields one record per CDR3 protein. Of about 19,000 distinct CDR3 sequences listed, 60% to 80% were seen once; the top ten hold over 1%. Study-wide points: The median proportion of reactive clones detected only post-vaccination in convalescent patients was 85% to 90%.

V was pared by 2 bases and J by 0 bases, with 9 bases between. The length of the CDR3 is 15 residues. CDR1 and CDR2 (germline): SGHTA, FQGNSA. This clonotype was picked up one time. Its target is not known. The clonotype was recovered from a human donor who had recovered from COVID-19. The sample in question was CD4+ T cells from blood, obtained before SARS-CoV-2 vaccination. The rearrangement links TRBV7-2 to TRBJ2-3; tentatively, D is TRBD2 (5 bases). DNA for the CDR3: TGTGCCAGCAGCTTATTAGCGACTAGCACAGATACGCAGTATTTT. It is translated as CASSLLATSTDTQYF.